This T cell receptor beta chain was found in a study of regulatory T cells in long-lasting Graves disease. Germline V CDR1 and CDR2: MNHNS, SASEGT. This CDR3 has 18 amino acids. V lost 10 bases and J lost 2, with 27 bases in between. Details on this clonotype: Its antigen is unknown.

Specified time point: newly diagnosed GD, antithyroid drugs for less than 3 months. Extracted PBMC RNA gave rise to the TCR library. With iRepertoire HTBI primers and Arm-PCR of CDR3 regions, TCR beta libraries were built. One entry per CDR3 protein results from TCRdb running MiXCR on the multiplex PCR reads. This table has hundreds of thousands of distinct CDR3 sequences, approximately 16% appearing once. Broader study findings: Among persistent patients, a larger number of public clonotypes were shared (roughly 2,900) than among newly diagnosed patients (under 1,000).

A further study also used this sample, focusing on T cells in Graves' hyperthyroidism and ophthalmopathy. Per that paper: The HTBI primer set was used in a first-round RT-PCR of the TCR CDR3. Ophthalmopathy got predicted by the model a median approximately 6 months before its onset.

The J gene is TRBJ1-5, the V gene TRBV6-1; D unclear. The receptor's source is a woman between 40 and 65 years old with Graves disease. The sequenced sample was peripheral blood mononuclear cells (PBMCs), obtained at new diagnosis, from a patient treated with antithyroid drugs. For the CDR3, the DNA is TGTGCCACTTCGCCCGGACCCACGAAGGCGATACGCAATCAGCCCCAGCATTTT. Translated: CATSPGPTKAIRNQPQHF.